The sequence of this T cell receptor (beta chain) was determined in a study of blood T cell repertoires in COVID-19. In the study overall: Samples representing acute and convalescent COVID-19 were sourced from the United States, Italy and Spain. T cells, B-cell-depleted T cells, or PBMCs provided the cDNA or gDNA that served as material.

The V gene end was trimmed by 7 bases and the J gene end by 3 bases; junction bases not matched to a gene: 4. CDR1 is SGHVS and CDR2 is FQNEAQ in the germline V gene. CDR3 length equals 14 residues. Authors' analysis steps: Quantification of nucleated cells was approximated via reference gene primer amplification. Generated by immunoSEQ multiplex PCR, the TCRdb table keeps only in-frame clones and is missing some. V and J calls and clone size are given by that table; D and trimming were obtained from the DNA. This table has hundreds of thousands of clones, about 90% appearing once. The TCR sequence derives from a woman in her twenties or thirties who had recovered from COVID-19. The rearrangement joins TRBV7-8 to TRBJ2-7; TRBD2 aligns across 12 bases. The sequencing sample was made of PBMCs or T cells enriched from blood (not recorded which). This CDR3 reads CASTRLAGVYEQYF. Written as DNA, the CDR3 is TGTGCCAGCACCCGACTAGCGGGAGTCTACGAGCAGTACTTC. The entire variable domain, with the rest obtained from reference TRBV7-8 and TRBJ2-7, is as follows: GAGVSQSPRYKVAKRGQDVALRCDPISGHVSLFWYQQALGQGPEFLTYFQNEAQLDKSGLPSDRFFAERPEGSVSTLKIQRTQQEDSAVYLCASTRLAGVYEQYFGPGTRLTVT.